This T cell receptor beta chain is from a study of T cell responses to AZD1222 COVID-19 vaccine. Broader study findings: In a largely white British group with more females than males, clonal diversity was possibly underestimated. Spike regions recognized by vaccine-associated CD4 TCRs spanned the protein, led by 160-218 and 743-854. Just a handful of AZD1222 recipients were seropositive at baseline. Sampling that yielded the repertoires occurred only after the peak T cell response.

Profiling relied on immunoSEQ multiplex PCR, and the TCRdb table lists in-frame clones only, not all of them. The sample consists of tens of thousands of clones, more than 70% of them appearing once. Note on this clone: Its antigen remains unidentified.

Specimen: peripheral blood, collected on day 0 of AZD1222 vaccination. The clonotype originates from an adult in good health.

The CDR3 DNA reads TGTGCCAGCAGCCAAGTGGGCTCGTCCGGGGAGCTGTTTTTT. Protein product: CASSQVGSSGELFF. The chain joins TRBV3-1 (or the pseudogene TRBV3-2) to TRBJ2-2, with D hard to call. Trimming took 1 base from V and 6 from J, leaving 9 bases between them. This CDR3 contains 14 residues. CDR1 and CDR2 (germline): LGHDT, YNNKEL (reference sequence).